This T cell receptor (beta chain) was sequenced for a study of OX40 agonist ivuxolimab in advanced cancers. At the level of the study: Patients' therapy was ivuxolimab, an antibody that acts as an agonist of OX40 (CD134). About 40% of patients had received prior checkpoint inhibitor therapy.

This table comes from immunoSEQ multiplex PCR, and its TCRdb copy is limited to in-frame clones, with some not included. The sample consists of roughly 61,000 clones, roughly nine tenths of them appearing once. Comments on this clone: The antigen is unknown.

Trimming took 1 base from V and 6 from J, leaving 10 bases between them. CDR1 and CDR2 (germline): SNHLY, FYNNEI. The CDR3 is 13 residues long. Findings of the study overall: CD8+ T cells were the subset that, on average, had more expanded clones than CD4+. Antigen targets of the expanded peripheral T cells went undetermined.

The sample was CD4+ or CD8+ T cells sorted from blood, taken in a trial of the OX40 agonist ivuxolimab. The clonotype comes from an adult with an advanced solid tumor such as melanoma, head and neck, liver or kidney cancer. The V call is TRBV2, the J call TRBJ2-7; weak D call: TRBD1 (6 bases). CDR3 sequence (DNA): TGTGCCAGCAGTGAAGGTACAGGGTCCGAGCAGTACTTC. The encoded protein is CASSEGTGSEQYF.